This T cell receptor beta chain was retrieved from a study of cytomegalovirus exposure and HLA in healthy donors. The overall study: Drawn from HLA-typed donors, roughly 87 million unique TCRs were held in an early data release.

V trimming: 0 bases; J trimming: 3 bases; junction bases outside the gene matches: 9. The CDR3 is 16 amino acids. Germline V gene data show CDR1 as SGHKS and CDR2 as YYEKEE (reference sequence). Use of 60 Vbeta and 13 Jbeta primers characterized the PCR. Sequenced by immunoSEQ multiplex PCR; TCRdb stores in-frame clones only, minus some. Here the sample spans 150,000 to 200,000 clones, 75% to 90% being singletons. The sequence was collected from a woman aged 50 to 60 in good health and CMV-seropositive. This sequence joins TRBV5-5 and TRBJ2-7; TRBD1 aligns across 7 bases. What was sequenced was PBMCs. For the CDR3, the DNA is TGTGCCAGCAGCTTGGTGGGTCAGGGGGTGGGCTACGAGCAGTACTTC. Its translation is CASSLVGQGVGYEQYF.